The 3 T cell receptor beta chains presented below share a single source sample, sequenced in a study of T cells expressing NK-cell markers. TCRdb re-called the 5' RACE reads; one entry per CDR3 protein, DNA not given. The ten top clones account for under 1.5%, within a sample of about 460,000 distinct CDR3 sequences. Sequenced: blood T cells: a sorted CD56 or NKG2C T cell subset, CD4+ or CD8+ T cells, or bulk PBMC T cells (not recorded which). Receptors were obtained from a woman between 45 and 65 years old in good health.

The J gene is TRBJ1-3, the V gene TRBV6-1. The CDR3 is made up of 14 amino acids. Germline lookup yields CDR1 MNHNS and CDR2 SASEGT. The CDR3: CASRPRGSGNTIYF.

The rearrangement joins TRBV7-8 to TRBJ1-5; absent DNA, TCRdb's TRBD1 call cannot be checked. The germline gives CDR1 SGHVS, CDR2 FQNEAQ. This CDR3 spans 19 amino acids. CDR3 protein: CASSLSTGTDYDSNQPQHF.

The CDR3 sequence is CASSNIPGTVKGREQFF. This rearrangement joins TRBV5-1 to TRBJ2-1; TCRdb gives TRBD1 as the D gene, but with no DNA this cannot be confirmed. The CDR3 consists of 17 residues. From germline, CDR1 is SGHRS and CDR2 YFSETQ.